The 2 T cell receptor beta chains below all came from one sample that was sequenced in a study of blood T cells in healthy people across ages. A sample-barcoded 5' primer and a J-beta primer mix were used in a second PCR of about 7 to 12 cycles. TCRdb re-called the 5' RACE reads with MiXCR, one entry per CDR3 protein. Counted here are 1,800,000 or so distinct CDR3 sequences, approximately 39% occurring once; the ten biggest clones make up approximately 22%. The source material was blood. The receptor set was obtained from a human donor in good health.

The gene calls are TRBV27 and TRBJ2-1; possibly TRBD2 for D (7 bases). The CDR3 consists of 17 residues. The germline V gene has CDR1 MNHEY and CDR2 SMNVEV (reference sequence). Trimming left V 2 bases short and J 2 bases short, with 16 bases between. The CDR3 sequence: CASSLTTPGGAYNEQFF. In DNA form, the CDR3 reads TGTGCCAGCAGTTTAACCACCCCGGGGGGCGCCTACAATGAGCAGTTCTTC.

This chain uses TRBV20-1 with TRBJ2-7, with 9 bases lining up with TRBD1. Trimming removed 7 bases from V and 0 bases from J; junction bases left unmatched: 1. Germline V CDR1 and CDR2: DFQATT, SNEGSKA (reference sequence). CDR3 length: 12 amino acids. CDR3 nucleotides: TGCAGTGGGGACAGGGACTCCTACGAGCAGTACTTC. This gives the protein CSGDRDSYEQYF.